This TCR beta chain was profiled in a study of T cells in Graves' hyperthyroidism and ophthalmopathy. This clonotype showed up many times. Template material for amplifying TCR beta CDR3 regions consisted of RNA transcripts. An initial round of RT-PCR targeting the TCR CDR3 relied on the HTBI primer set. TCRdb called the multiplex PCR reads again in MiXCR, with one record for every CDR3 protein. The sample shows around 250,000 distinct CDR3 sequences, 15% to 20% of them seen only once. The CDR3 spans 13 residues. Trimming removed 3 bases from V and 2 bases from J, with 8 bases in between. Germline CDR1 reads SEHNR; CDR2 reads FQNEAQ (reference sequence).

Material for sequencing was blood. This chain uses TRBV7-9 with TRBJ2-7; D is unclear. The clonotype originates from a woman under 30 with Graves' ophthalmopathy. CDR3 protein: CASSLIQAYEQYF. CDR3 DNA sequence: TGTGCCAGCAGCTTGATTCAGGCCTACGAGCAGTACTTC.